One sample yielded the 26 T cell receptor beta chains listed below, sequenced in a study of T cell responses to AZD1222 COVID-19 vaccine. Sequencing used immunoSEQ multiplex PCR; TCRdb keeps in-frame clones, though not all of them. The table includes some 110,000 clones, about 89% detected once. The sample in question was peripheral blood, obtained on day 0 of AZD1222 vaccination. These receptors were obtained from an adult in good health.

The sample holds one count of this clone. V is TRBV6-5 and J is TRBJ2-1, with no clear D. Trimming removed 0 bases at V and 5 bases at J, with 2 bases between. The CDR3 is 12 residues long. Germline loops: CDR1 MNHEY, CDR2 SVGAGI. CDR3 nucleotides: TGTGCCAGCAGTTACTCGCACAATGAGCAGTTCTTC. It codes for CASSYSHNEQFF.

The chain uses TRBV5-5 and TRBJ2-1; a possible D gene is TRBD2 (6 bases). The CDR3 loop spans 17 amino acids. V shed 5 bases and J shed 1 base, with 19 bases lying between them. Germline V CDR1 and CDR2: SGHKS, YYEKEE (reference sequence). The CDR3 bases are TGTGCCAGCAGAGTGACTAGTGGGGGGTCGTCCTACAATGAGCAGTTCTTC. Translating gives CASRVTSGGSSYNEQFF.

This clone appeared many times. The chain employs TRBV3-1 (or the pseudogene TRBV3-2) and TRBJ2-1, with a weak D call TRBD2 (6 bases). The CDR3 contains 15 residues. V was trimmed by 4 bases and J by 5 bases, leaving 15 bases between them. Germline lookup yields CDR1 LGHDT and CDR2 YNNKEL (reference sequence). The DNA of the CDR3 is TGTGCCAGCAGCCCCTCGGGGGAGGTCCACAATGAGCAGTTCTTC. Protein product: CASSPSGEVHNEQFF.

This chain uses TRBV5-1 with TRBJ2-3; D is ambiguous. With 2 bases removed from V and 2 bases from J, the gap between germline ends came to 9 bases. CDR3 length: 14 residues. Germline V lookup: CDR1 SGHRS, CDR2 YFSETQ. The CDR3 here is CASSLKGNTDTQYF. In DNA form, the CDR3 reads TGCGCCAGCAGCTTAAAGGGAAACACAGATACGCAGTATTTT.

The chain joins TRBV2 to TRBJ2-2; D remains ambiguous. Trimming took 7 bases from V and 0 from J, leaving 15 bases between them. Per germline, CDR1 SNHLY and CDR2 FYNNEI. CDR3 length equals 16 residues. This CDR3 is CASIGTTQTNTGELFF. DNA of the CDR3: TGTGCCAGCATCGGAACGACACAAACGAACACCGGGGAGCTGTTTTTT.

The chain joins TRBV5-5 to TRBJ2-1; 11 bases map to TRBD1. Germline V gene data show CDR1 as SGHKS and CDR2 as YYEKEE (reference sequence). Losses at the gene ends were 4 bases for V and 5 bases for J; bases not matched to a gene: 5. The CDR3 is made up of 15 amino acids. CDR3 coding DNA: TGTGCCAGCAGCGGGGGGACAGGGGGAAACAATGAGCAGTTCTTC. Translating gives CASSGGTGGNNEQFF.

The chain employs TRBV6-2 or TRBV6-3 and TRBJ2-3; the D is unclear. The CDR3 runs to 15 residues. Germline V gives CDR1 MNHEY, CDR2 SVGEGT. V lost 0 bases and J 4 bases, leaving 11 bases between the germline ends. The CDR3 DNA reads TGTGCCAGCAGTTACTCGACCAAGTTGCCAGATACGCAGTATTTT. It is translated as CASSYSTKLPDTQYF.

The rearrangement joins TRBV7-9 to TRBJ2-3, with 8 bases aligning to TRBD2. V lost 5 bases and J lost 2; bases outside the gene matches: 12. Germline CDR1 and CDR2: SEHNR and FQNEAQ (reference sequence). The CDR3 has 17 residues. The CDR3 protein is CASSAGLGRGVTDTQYF. CDR3 bases: TGTGCCAGCAGCGCCGGGCTAGGGCGGGGGGTCACAGATACGCAGTATTTT.

This chain uses TRBV4-2 with TRBJ2-3, with 9 positions matching TRBD1. The germline V gene encodes CDR1 LGHNA and CDR2 YNFKEQ. Trimming at V came to 8 bases and at J to 4 bases, leaving 16 bases not matched to a gene. The length of the CDR3 is 17 residues. CDR3 region: CASREKPGQGRPDTQYF. CDR3 sequence (DNA): TGTGCCAGCCGTGAGAAGCCGGGACAGGGTCGACCAGATACGCAGTATTTT.

The CDR3 DNA reads TGTGCCAGCAGCCAAGGCTGGGGGCGGGAGACCCAGTACTTC. Translated, it gives CASSQGWGRETQYF. The chain recombines TRBV3-1 (or the pseudogene TRBV3-2) with TRBJ2-5, with TRBD1 as a possible D gene (6 bases). The germline V and J ends were trimmed by 1 base and 5 bases, with 11 bases remaining between them. The germline gives CDR1 LGHDT, CDR2 YNNKEL (reference sequence). The CDR3 runs to 14 residues.

The chain recombines TRBV2 with TRBJ1-3, with TRBD1 identical over 11 bases. Germline loops: CDR1 SNHLY, CDR2 FYNNEI. This CDR3 has 17 residues. V lost 6 bases, J lost 2 bases, and 9 bases stayed unmatched. The CDR3, as DNA: TGTGCCAGCAGCCGGACAGGGGGCCCAGGGACTGGAAACACCATATATTTT. It translates to CASSRTGGPGTGNTIYF.

This chain connects TRBV5-1 to TRBJ1-2; possible D gene TRBD1, 6 bases. Germline CDR1 is SGHRS and CDR2 is YFSETQ. The CDR3 runs 17 residues. Between the trimmed V and J ends, which lost 0 bases and 4 bases, there was a span of 19 bases. This CDR3 is CASSLEAGVVPSYGYTF. CDR3 nucleotide sequence: TGCGCCAGCAGCTTGGAGGCAGGGGTTGTACCCAGCTATGGCTACACCTTC.

The V and J genes are TRBV24-1 and TRBJ2-2, with D uncertain. Trimming pared 6 bases from V and 1 base from J, leaving 11 bases between. This CDR3 has 15 residues. In germline, CDR1 is KGHDR, CDR2 SFDVKD. CDR3 sequence: CATSQDGLNTGELFF. CDR3 DNA sequence: TGTGCCACCAGTCAGGACGGTTTGAACACCGGGGAGCTGTTTTTT.

The chain recombines TRBV14 with TRBJ2-7; D is possibly TRBD1 (6 bases). The germline V and J ends were trimmed by 5 bases and 2 bases, with 19 bases remaining between them. The CDR3 sequence is 16 residues long. Per the germline V gene, CDR1 is SGHDN and CDR2 is FVKESK. This CDR3 reads CASSSLRGLYPYEQYF. CDR3 DNA sequence: TGTGCCAGCAGCTCACTCAGGGGATTGTATCCCTACGAGCAGTACTTC.

J is TRBJ1-2 and V is TRBV2; D may be TRBD1 (5 bases). The CDR3 consists of 12 residues. Germline V gives CDR1 SNHLY, CDR2 FYNNEI. The germline V and J ends were trimmed by 1 base and 8 bases, with 8 bases remaining between them. The CDR3 sequence: CASSEGDSGYTF. The CDR3 DNA reads TGTGCCAGCAGTGAAGGAGACAGCGGCTACACCTTC. The full variable domain, in which reference TRBV2 and TRBJ1-2 provide the parts outside the CDR3, is EPEVTQTPSHQVTQMGQEVILRCVPISNHLYFYWYRQILGQKVEFLVSFYNNEISEKSEIFDDQFSVERPDGSNFTLKIRSTKLEDSAMYFCASSEGDSGYTFGSGTRLTVV.

This chain joins TRBV2 and TRBJ2-3; tentatively, D is TRBD1 or TRBD2 (5 bases each). V lost 8 bases and J lost 2, with 14 bases in between. The CDR3 sequence is 14 residues long. Looked up from germline, CDR1 is SNHLY and CDR2 is FYNNEI. CDR3 amino acids: CASSRDRLTDTQYF. CDR3 DNA sequence: TGTGCCAGCTCTCGGGACCGACTCACAGATACGCAGTATTTT.

J is TRBJ2-7 and V is TRBV4-1, with D perhaps matching TRBD1 (7 bases). With 0 bases removed from V and 4 bases from J, the gap between germline ends came to 16 bases. The CDR3 runs to 16 residues. Germline-derived CDR1 and CDR2 are MGHRA and YSYEKL. DNA of the CDR3: TGCGCCAGCAGCCAAGAATGGAGGGGGCTGGTATACGAGCAGTACTTC. This codes for CASSQEWRGLVYEQYF.

J is TRBJ1-5 and V is TRBV19; D gene uncertain. CDR1 and CDR2 (germline): LNHDA, SQIVND (reference sequence). The CDR3 totals 12 residues. For the CDR3, the DNA is TGTGCAACGAACGTCCTGAATCAGCCCCAGCATTTT. This encodes CATNVLNQPQHF.

The rearrangement uses TRBV29-1 and TRBJ1-5; D might be TRBD1 (6 bases). V gave up 6 bases and J gave up 3 bases, with 12 bases separating them. CDR3 length: 13 amino acids. The V gene's germline CDR1 is SQVTM and CDR2 ANQGSEA. CDR3 residues: CSVGGGNNQPQHF. CDR3 coding DNA: TGCAGCGTAGGAGGGGGAAACAATCAGCCCCAGCATTTT. Variable domain in full (rest from reference TRBV29-1 and TRBJ1-5): SAVISQKPSRDICQRGTSLTIQCQVDSQVTMMFWYRQQPGQSLTLIATANQGSEATYESGFVIDKFPISRPNLTFSTLTVSNMSPEDSSIYLCSVGGGNNQPQHFGDGTRLSIL.

The J gene is TRBJ2-5, the V gene TRBV9; no reliable D call. CDR1 SGDLS and CDR2 YYNGEE come from the germline V gene. The CDR3 runs 11 residues. Trimming pared 0 bases from V and 5 bases from J, leaving 2 bases between. CDR3 in amino acids: CASSVVETQYF. For the CDR3, the DNA is TGTGCCAGCAGCGTAGTCGAGACCCAGTACTTC.

This clone was observed once. The chain joins TRBV5-6 to TRBJ2-6; D unclear. Trimming removed 2 bases at V and 2 bases at J, with 8 bases between. CDR1 and CDR2 from the germline V gene are SGHDT and YYEEEE. The CDR3 consists of 15 residues. The DNA for the CDR3 is TGTGCCAGCAGCTTCGGCGGTACTGGGGCCAACGTCCTGACTTTC. It encodes CASSFGGTGANVLTF.

V is TRBV6-1 and J is TRBJ2-7; 7 bases map to TRBD1. This CDR3 is built from 14 residues. Germline V gene lookup returns CDR1 MNHNS and CDR2 SASEGT. V lost 1 base, J lost 3 bases, and 3 bases stayed unmatched. The CDR3 DNA follows: TGTGCCAGCAGTGAAGGGGGACAGATCTACGAGCAGTACTTC. This translates into CASSEGGQIYEQYF.

This chain links TRBV9 with TRBJ2-3; TRBD2 matches at 8 bases. Per the germline V gene, CDR1 is SGDLS and CDR2 is YYNGEE. There are 15 residues in the CDR3. V lost 6 bases and J lost 1; bases outside the gene matches: 7. The CDR3 spells CASKPGGAGTDTQYF. The DNA for the CDR3 is TGTGCCAGCAAACCGGGAGGGGCCGGCACAGATACGCAGTATTTT.

This chain joins TRBV3-1 (or the pseudogene TRBV3-2) and TRBJ2-1; 7 bases align to TRBD1. Germline V CDR1 and CDR2: LGHDT, YNNKEL (reference sequence). V dropped 6 bases and J dropped 6; count of bases not matched to a gene: 8. This CDR3 comprises 14 residues. The CDR3 nucleotides read TGTGCCAGCAGATACGAGACAGGGAGCAATGAGCAGTTCTTC. It encodes CASRYETGSNEQFF.

This clone was seen a few times. The CDR3 loop reads CASSLGPPSGTNYEQFF. The CDR3 DNA reads as TGCGCCAGCAGCTTGGGGCCCCCCTCCGGGACTAACTATGAGCAGTTCTTC. The chain employs TRBV5-1 and TRBJ2-1, with 7 bases that match TRBD2. Germline CDR1 and CDR2: SGHRS and YFSETQ. The CDR3 extends over 17 amino acids. V was clipped by 0 bases and J by 8 bases; unmatched bases: 14.

This chain connects TRBV6-5 to TRBJ1-1, with 11 bases that match TRBD1. The trim removed 5 bases at V and 6 bases at J, leaving 8 bases unmatched. The CDR3 spans 15 residues. CDR1 is MNHEY, CDR2 SVGAGI, per germline. The CDR3 here is CASSSQDRGLSEAFF. The CDR3 DNA reads TGTGCCAGCAGTAGCCAGGACAGGGGGCTATCTGAAGCTTTCTTT.